This paragraph covers one TCR beta chain sequence. What it binds is unknown. The record originates from a study of T cell repertoires in ileal Crohn's disease. The data were produced by immunoSEQ multiplex PCR, yet TCRdb's version contains in-frame clones alone and is incomplete. The sample shows roughly 17,000 clones, 55% to 85% of them seen only once. This CDR3 contains 15 residues. CDR1 and CDR2 (germline): KGHSH, LQKENI. The V gene lost 2 bases and the J gene lost 5 bases, with 13 bases spanning the gap. Indicated time point: neoterminal ileum biopsy at postoperative endoscopy, about 6 months after surgery. General observations from the study: Postoperative endoscopy occurred within one year, median about 6.9 months. Compared with non-smokers, active smokers at surgery showed more clonal expansions.

The clonotype comes from an adult with Crohn's disease. V is TRBV18 and J is TRBJ1-3, with D hard to call. The sample consisted of ileal tissue. The CDR3 is CASSPINSGRNTIYF. As DNA, the CDR3 is TGTGCCAGCTCACCAATAAACAGTGGTCGAAACACCATATATTTT.